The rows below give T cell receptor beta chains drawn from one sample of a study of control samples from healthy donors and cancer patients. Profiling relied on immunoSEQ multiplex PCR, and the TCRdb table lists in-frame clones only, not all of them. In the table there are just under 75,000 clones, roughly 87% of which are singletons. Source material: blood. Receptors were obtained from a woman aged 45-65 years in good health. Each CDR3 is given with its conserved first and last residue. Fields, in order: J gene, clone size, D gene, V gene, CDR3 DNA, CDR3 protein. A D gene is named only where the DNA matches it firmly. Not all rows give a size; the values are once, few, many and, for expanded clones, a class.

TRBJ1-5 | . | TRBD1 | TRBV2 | TGTGCCACTGGGGAGCAGGGGGGGGATCAGCCCCAGCATTTT | CATGEQGGDQPQHF
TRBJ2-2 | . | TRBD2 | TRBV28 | TGTGCCAGCAAACTAGCGGGGCCCACCGGGGAGCTGTTTTTT | CASKLAGPTGELFF
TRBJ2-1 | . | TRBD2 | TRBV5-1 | TGCGCCAGCAGCTTTAGGACTAGCGGCAATGAGCAGTTCTTC | CASSFRTSGNEQFF
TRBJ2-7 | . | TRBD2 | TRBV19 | TGTGCCAGTAGTATAGTGGGTAGCGGGACCTACGAGCAGTACTTC | CASSIVGSGTYEQYF
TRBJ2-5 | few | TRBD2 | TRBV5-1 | TGCGCCAGCAGCTTGGCTATTTTAAGCGGGATCGAGACCCAGTACTTC | CASSLAILSGIETQYF
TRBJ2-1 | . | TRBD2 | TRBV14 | TGTGCCAGCAGCCAAGACGTGGGCGGGAGAGTGAATGAGCAGTTCTTC | CASSQDVGGRVNEQFF
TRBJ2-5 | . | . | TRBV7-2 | TGTGCCAGCAGCTACACAGGGATCGCGCAGACCCAGTACTTC | CASSYTGIAQTQYF
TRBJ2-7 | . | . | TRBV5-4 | TGTGCCAGCAGCTTGGAAGACAGGCCCTCCTACGAGCAGTACTTC | CASSLEDRPSYEQYF
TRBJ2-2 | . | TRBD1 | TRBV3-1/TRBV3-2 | TGTGCCAGCAGCCAAGTCCTTAATGTGGGGGGACAGGGGGCTTTCACCGGGGAGCTGTTTTTT | CASSQVLNVGGQGAFTGELFF
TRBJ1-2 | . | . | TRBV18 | TGTGCCAGCTCACCACCGGGGTATCTGGGGAAGGCCACCTTC | CASSPPGYLGKATF
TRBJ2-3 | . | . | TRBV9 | TGTGCCAGCAGCGTATACGTCACAGATACGCAGTATTTT | CASSVYVTDTQYF
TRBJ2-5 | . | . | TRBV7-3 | TGTGCCAGCAGCTTCCGGGGTGGGGGTGACGGAGAGACCCAGTACTTC | CASSFRGGGDGETQYF
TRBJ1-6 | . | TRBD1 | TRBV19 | TGTGCCAGTAGTACTACCGGGACAGGGGATCCACCCCTCCACTTT | CASSTTGTGDPPLHF
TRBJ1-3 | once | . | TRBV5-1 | TGCGCCAGCAGCCCGAGGTCAGACTCTGGAAACACCATATATTTT | CASSPRSDSGNTIYF
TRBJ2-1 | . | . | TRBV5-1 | TGCGCCAGCAGCTTCCAGGGGAATGAGCAGTTCTTC | CASSFQGNEQFF
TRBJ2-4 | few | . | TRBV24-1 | TGTGCCACCAGTGATTTGCAACGTGTTCAGTACTTC | CATSDLQRVQYF
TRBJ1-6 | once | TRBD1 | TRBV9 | TGTGCCAGCAGCCCCCGGACAGGGGATTCACCCCTCCACTTT | CASSPRTGDSPLHF
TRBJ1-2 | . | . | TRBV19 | TGTGCCAGTGGGCGCATTCTTCGAGTGGGAGCTAACTATGGCTACACCTTC | CASGRILRVGANYGYTF
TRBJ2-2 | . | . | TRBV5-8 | TGTGCCAGCAGTAGGGCCGGGACCCTTCTCACCGGGGAGCTGTTTTTT | CASSRAGTLLTGELFF
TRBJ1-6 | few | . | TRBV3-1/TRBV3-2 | TGTGCCAGCAGCCAAATGGTAGGAGAGTCACCCCTCCACTTT | CASSQMVGESPLHF
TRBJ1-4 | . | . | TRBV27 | TGTGCCAGCAGTTTATCGTGGCGGAATGAAAAACTGTTTTTT | CASSLSWRNEKLFF
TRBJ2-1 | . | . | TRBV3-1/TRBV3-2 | TGTGCCAGCAGCCAGATAGCGTTCTTC | CASSQIAFF
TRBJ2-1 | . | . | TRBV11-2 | TGTGCCAGCAGCCAACGCGACCGATCTCCTACCTACAATGAGCAGTTCTTC | CASSQRDRSPTYNEQFF
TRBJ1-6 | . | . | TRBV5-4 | TGTGCCAGCAGCACCCTCGGACTGATGAATTCACCCCTCCACTTT | CASSTLGLMNSPLHF
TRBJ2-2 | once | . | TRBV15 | TGTGCCACCAGCAGACCCACAGGGGGGGTTGGGGAGCTGTTTTTT | CATSRPTGGVGELFF
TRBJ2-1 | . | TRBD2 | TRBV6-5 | TGTGCCAGCTATTCCAGCGGGAGGCTGAATGAGCAGTTCTTC | CASYSSGRLNEQFF
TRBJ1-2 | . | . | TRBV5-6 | TGTGCCAGCAGCTTGGGCGGCCAACGGTGGTATGGCTACACCTTC | CASSLGGQRWYGYTF
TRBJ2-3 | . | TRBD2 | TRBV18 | TGTGCCAGCTCACCACGGCGGGAGGGAGGCACAGATACGCAGTATTTT | CASSPRREGGTDTQYF
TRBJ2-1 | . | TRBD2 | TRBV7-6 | TGTGCCAGCAGCTTAGCGGAACTAGCGGGAGGGTATGAGCAGTTCTTC | CASSLAELAGGYEQFF
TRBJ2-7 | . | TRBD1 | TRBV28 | TGTGCCAGCAGTTCTTTACCGGGACAGCGCCTACGAGTGGGGTACTTC | CASSSLPGQRLRVGYF